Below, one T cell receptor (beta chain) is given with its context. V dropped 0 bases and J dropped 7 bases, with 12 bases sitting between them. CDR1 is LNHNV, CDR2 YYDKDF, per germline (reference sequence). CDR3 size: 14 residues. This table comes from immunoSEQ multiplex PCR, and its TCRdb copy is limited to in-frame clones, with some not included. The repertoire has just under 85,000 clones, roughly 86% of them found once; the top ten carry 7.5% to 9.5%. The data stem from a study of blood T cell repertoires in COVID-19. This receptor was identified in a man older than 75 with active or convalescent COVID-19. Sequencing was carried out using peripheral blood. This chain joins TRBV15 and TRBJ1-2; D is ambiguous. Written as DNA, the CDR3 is TGTGCCACCAGCAGAGATCTGCACCCTACTGGCTACACCTTC. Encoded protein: CATSRDLHPTGYTF.